The 26 T cell receptor beta chains listed next were all sequenced from one sample in a study of T cells in Graves' hyperthyroidism and ophthalmopathy. Researchers amplified the TCR beta CDR3 regions from RNA transcripts. TCR CDR3 underwent first-round RT-PCR with the HTBI primer set. One entry per CDR3 protein, called by TCRdb with MiXCR from the multiplex PCR reads. The repertoire includes hundreds of thousands of distinct CDR3 sequences, 14% of them detected once, and 9.5% to 13% sits in the top ten. The sample comprised blood. The source of these receptors is a young woman with Graves' hyperthyroidism.

The chain joins TRBV4-3 to TRBJ1-1; 7 bases line up with TRBD1. V lost 5 bases, J lost 7 bases, and 10 bases stayed unmatched. Germline CDR1 is LGHNA and CDR2 is YSLEER. CDR3 length: 14 residues. CDR3 protein: CASSYRQGDGEAFF. Here the CDR3 DNA reads TGCGCCAGCAGCTACCGACAGGGTGATGGTGAAGCTTTCTTT.

To note about this clonotype: Relative to the germline gene, one junction end is altered; a read error may explain this. This chain joins TRBV18 and TRBJ2-1; 8 bases align to TRBD2. This CDR3 has 15 residues. Germline CDR1 KGHSH, CDR2 LQKENI. CDR3 sequence: CASSLGLAKGDEQSF. In nucleotides, the CDR3 is TGTGCCAGCTCACTCGGACTAGCAAAGGGCGATGAGCAGTCCTTC.

This clonotype was detected ten times or more. The chain couples TRBV11-2 to TRBJ2-1; 9 bases fit TRBD2. After removal of 3 bases from V and 10 bases from J, the junction contained 13 bases not matched to a gene. CDR1 and CDR2 (germline): SGHAT, FQNNGV. This CDR3 has 16 amino acids. The CDR3 bases are TGTGCCAGCAGCTTGAGTTGGCGGGAGGGTATGCGGGAGCAGTTCTTC. It is translated as CASSLSWREGMREQFF.

The rearrangement joins TRBV25-1 to TRBJ1-6, with a weak D call TRBD1 (5 bases). This CDR3 is built from 15 residues. CDR1 is MGHDK and CDR2 is SYGVNS in the germline V gene. The V gene lost 2 bases and the J gene lost 8 bases, with 13 bases spanning the gap. The CDR3 sequence: CASSEVRGYDSPLHF. The CDR3 nucleotides are TGTGCCAGCAGTGAAGTGAGGGGTTATGATTCACCCCTCCACTTT.

About this clonotype: A much more abundant neighbour one base away suggests this may be a read error. The chain employs TRBV6-2 or TRBV6-3 and TRBJ2-1; 10 positions agree with TRBD2. CDR3 length: 16 residues. Germline CDR1 reads MNHEY; CDR2 reads SVGEGT. DNA for the CDR3: TGTGCCAGCAGCCAACGGACTAGCGGAGATTACAATGAGCAGTCCTTC. This gives the protein CASSQRTSGDYNEQSF.

This clonotype was observed a few times. The chain has TRBV15 and TRBJ2-3, with 7 nucleotides matching TRBD1. The germline V gene encodes CDR1 LNHNV and CDR2 YYDKDF (reference sequence). With V trimmed by 4 bases and J by 2 bases, 6 bases remained unmatched. The CDR3 loop spans 15 amino acids. This chain's CDR3 is CATSKRDRFTDTQYF. CDR3 bases: TGTGCCACCAGCAAAAGGGACAGATTCACAGATACGCAGTATTTT.

This clonotype was detected ten times or more. This chain links TRBV2 with TRBJ1-2; TRBD1 matches 7 bases. The CDR3 covers 12 residues. The V gene end was trimmed by 10 bases and the J gene end by 4 bases; junction bases not matched to a gene: 6. Germline V gene data show CDR1 as SNHLY and CDR2 as FYNNEI. The CDR3, as DNA: TGTGCCACTCTGGGACAGACCTATGGCTACACCTTC. Residues: CATLGQTYGYTF.

The chain carries TRBV10-3 and TRBJ2-7; 12 bases line up with TRBD2. The CDR3 length is 15 residues. Per the germline V gene, CDR1 is ENHRY and CDR2 is SYGVKD. V shed 4 bases and J 3 bases; nucleotides not matched to a gene: 4. CDR3 sequence: CAISGGLAGYYEQYF. In DNA form, the CDR3 reads TGTGCCATCAGTGGGGGACTAGCGGGTTACTACGAGCAGTACTTC.

The chain uses TRBV7-9 and TRBJ2-3; a weak D match, TRBD2 (6 bases). CDR1 SEHNR and CDR2 FQNEAQ come from the germline V gene (reference sequence). The CDR3 has 15 residues. V lost 3 bases, J lost 3 bases, and 13 bases lay in between. CDR3 sequence reads: CASSFQSGVTDTQYF. CDR3 DNA: TGTGCCAGCAGCTTCCAATCGGGAGTAACAGATACGCAGTATTTT. The full variable domain, with the rest looked up from reference TRBV7-9 and TRBJ2-3, is DTGVSQNPRHKITKRGQNVTFRCDPISEHNRLYWYRQTLGQGPEFLTYFQNEAQLEKSRLLSDRFSAERPKGSFSTLEIQRTEQGDSAMYLCASSFQSGVTDTQYFGPGTRLTVL.

This clonotype has at least ten counts. The V call is TRBV30, the J call TRBJ1-4; TRBD1 matches 8 bases. This CDR3 contains 10 residues. With V trimmed by 7 bases and J by 12 bases, 4 bases remained unmatched. Germline V lookup: CDR1 GTSNPN, CDR2 SVGIG (reference sequence). The CDR3 region has the DNA TGTGCCTACGGACAGGGAGAACTGTTTTTT. It encodes CAYGQGELFF.

This clonotype was counted ten times or more. Mismatch with germline at one junction end may stem from a read error. CDR3 DNA: TGTGCCAGCAGTTTAGCAGATCAGCCCCAGCATTTT. It encodes CASSLADQPQHF. The chain employs TRBV7-9 and TRBJ1-5; D gene uncertain. CDR1 is SEHNR, CDR2 FQNEAQ, per germline (reference sequence). The CDR3 consists of 12 residues.

This clonotype was seen many times. The chain has TRBV11-2 and TRBJ2-7; the D gene could be TRBD1 or TRBD2 (5 bases each). There are 12 residues in the CDR3. The germline CDR1 and CDR2 sequences are SGHAT and FQNNGV. V was shortened by 2 bases and J by 5 bases, with 7 bases between the two germline ends. CDR3 region: CASSLRGDEQYF. DNA for the CDR3: TGTGCCAGCAGCTTACGAGGGGACGAGCAGTACTTC.

This clonotype was found a few times. The gene calls are TRBV19 and TRBJ2-2; 11 bases agree with TRBD2. The J segment lost 1 base and the V segment lost 11 bases, leaving 12 bases of the junction unmatched. Germline assignment: CDR1 LNHDA and CDR2 SQIVND (reference sequence). The CDR3 has 17 amino acids. The CDR3 spells CASSTGTSGWNTGELFF. As DNA, the CDR3 is TGTGCCTCAAGTACGGGGACTAGCGGCTGGAACACCGGGGAGCTGTTTTTT.

Many counts were recorded for this clonotype. The CDR3 coding sequence is TGTGCCAGCAGGGAAACAGGGATGATGGGACCTTACGAGCAGTACTTC. As protein: CASRETGMMGPYEQYF. J is TRBJ2-7 and V is TRBV7-8; D might be TRBD1 (6 bases). CDR1 and CDR2 (germline): SGHVS, FQNEAQ. This CDR3 spans 16 amino acids. V was shortened by 6 bases and J by 4 bases, with 22 bases between the two germline ends. The variable domain in full, completed from reference TRBV7-8 and TRBJ2-7, reads GAGVSQSPRYKVAKRGQDVALRCDPISGHVSLFWYQQALGQGPEFLTYFQNEAQLDKSGLPSDRFFAERPEGSVSTLKIQRTQQEDSAVYLCASRETGMMGPYEQYFGPGTRLTVT.

This clonotype was observed a handful of times. The CDR3 region is CATNSGRDIQYF. CDR3 nucleotides: TGTGCCACTAATAGCGGGAGGGACATTCAGTACTTC. The V gene is TRBV4-2, the J gene TRBJ2-4, with 11 nucleotides matching TRBD2. V trimming: 10 bases; J trimming: 8 bases; junction bases outside the gene matches: 4. Germline V gene sequence: CDR1 LGHNA, CDR2 YNFKEQ. The CDR3 consists of 12 residues.

On this clonotype itself: Given a much more abundant clone one base away, this may be a read error. This chain uses TRBV6-5 with TRBJ1-5; TRBD1 might be the D (5 bases). Germline assignment: CDR1 MNHEY and CDR2 SVGAGI. This CDR3 is 17 amino acids long. This chain's CDR3 is CANSSLRGWVGNQPQHF. The CDR3 DNA follows: TGTGCCAACAGTTCCCTGAGGGGTTGGGTGGGCAATCAGCCCCAGCATTTT.

For this clonotype: A read error may be the cause here, since a much bigger clone is one base away. V and J are TRBV12-3 or TRBV12-4 and TRBJ2-1, with 7 nucleotides matching TRBD2. The J call is doubtful: the DNA matches TRBJ2-7 better. The CDR3 extends over 18 amino acids. CDR3 in amino acids: CASSSVWSRAGVYNEQYF. In nucleotides, the CDR3 is TGTGCCAGCAGTTCTGTCTGGTCCCGCGCGGGAGTGTACAATGAGCAGTACTTC.

Ten or more counts support this clonotype. This rearrangement joins TRBV9 to TRBJ2-7; D remains unclear. The germline V and J ends were trimmed by 0 bases and 1 base, with 8 bases remaining between them. CDR1 is SGDLS and CDR2 is YYNGEE in the germline V gene. The CDR3 runs 14 residues. The CDR3 region has the DNA TGTGCCAGCAGCGTAGGAAAGTGGTCCTACGAGCAGTACTTC. As protein: CASSVGKWSYEQYF.

In this sample, this clonotype turned up a few times. The chain employs TRBV7-9 and TRBJ1-1; D is possibly TRBD1 (5 bases). V gave up 0 bases and J gave up 4 bases, with 12 bases separating them. CDR3 length: 15 residues. Per the germline V gene, CDR1 is SEHNR and CDR2 is FQNEAQ (reference sequence). The CDR3 loop is CASSLAGGAGTEAFF. In DNA, the CDR3 is TGTGCCAGCAGCTTAGCTGGGGGAGCGGGCACTGAAGCTTTCTTT. The whole variable domain, filled in from reference TRBV7-9 and TRBJ1-1, reads DTGVSQNPRHKITKRGQNVTFRCDPISEHNRLYWYRQTLGQGPEFLTYFQNEAQLEKSRLLSDRFSAERPKGSFSTLEIQRTEQGDSAMYLCASSLAGGAGTEAFFGQGTRLTVV.

At least ten counts were recorded for this clonotype. CDR3 amino acids: CASSLTALTGELFF. The CDR3 region has the DNA TGTGCCAGCAGCTTAACGGCCCTAACCGGGGAGCTGTTTTTT. The chain has TRBV7-3 and TRBJ2-2; D gene unclear. With 0 bases removed from V and 5 bases from J, the gap between germline ends came to 7 bases. From germline, CDR1 is SGHTA and CDR2 FQGTGA. This CDR3 comprises 14 residues.

The rearrangement uses TRBV19 and TRBJ1-6; perhaps TRBD1 as D (5 bases). V lost 9 bases to trimming and J lost 7 bases, with 13 bases between them. CDR1 and CDR2 (germline): LNHDA, SQIVND (reference sequence). The CDR3 totals 13 residues. The DNA for the CDR3 is TGTGCCAGCTCCAGAAGGGGAAATTCACCCCTCCACTTT. Translating gives CASSRRGNSPLHF.

This clonotype came up many times. The chain carries TRBV5-1 and TRBJ1-5; no clear D. V was cut by 4 bases and J by 3 bases, with 14 bases left in between. Germline assignment: CDR1 SGHRS and CDR2 YFSETQ. CDR3 size: 15 residues. In DNA, the CDR3 is TGCGCCAGCAGCCCGGGTGGGCAGATCAATCAGCCCCAGCATTTT. Its translation is CASSPGGQINQPQHF.

This clonotype was seen many times. The V call is TRBV11-3, the J call TRBJ2-2, with 7 bases matching TRBD1. The V and J ends lost 5 bases and 0 bases, in that order; junction bases with no gene match: 6. The length of the CDR3 is 16 residues. Germline CDR1 SGHNT, CDR2 YENEEA. In DNA form, the CDR3 reads TGTGCCAGCAGCCCCTGGACAGGAACGAACACCGGGGAGCTGTTTTTT. It yields the protein CASSPWTGTNTGELFF.

In its sample, this clonotype was seen a few times. DNA for the CDR3: TGTGCCAGCAAGGAAACAGAGAGGGGCTACACCTTC. Encoded protein: CASKETERGYTF. The chain employs TRBV6-2 or TRBV6-3 and TRBJ1-2; D is unclear. V lost 7 bases and J 8 bases, leaving 14 bases between the germline ends. The V gene's germline CDR1 is MNHEY and CDR2 SVGEGT. CDR3 length equals 12 residues.

This clonotype appeared many times. V and J are TRBV28 and TRBJ1-5; D call uncertain. CDR3 length: 14 amino acids. Germline V gene lookup returns CDR1 MDHEN and CDR2 SYDVKM. V lost 1 base and J lost 2, with 6 bases in between. CDR3 sequence (DNA): TGTGCCAGCAGTTTATCGGCGGGCAATCAGCCCCAGCATTTT. Protein product: CASSLSAGNQPQHF.

This clonotype was seen only a few times. The gene calls are TRBV6-5 and TRBJ1-4; a possible D gene is TRBD1 (5 bases). CDR1 and CDR2 from the germline V gene are MNHEY and SVGAGI. The CDR3 is 15 amino acids. V lost 2 bases, J lost 0 bases, and 7 bases lay in between. The CDR3 protein is CASSYLGATNEKLFF. The CDR3 nucleotides are TGTGCCAGCAGTTACCTGGGGGCAACTAATGAAAAACTGTTTTTT.